Following are 15 T cell receptor beta chains from one sample sequenced in a study of OX40 agonist ivuxolimab in advanced cancers. The assay was immunoSEQ multiplex PCR, and TCRdb's table has in-frame clones only and misses some. The data contain 30,000 to 35,000 clones, about 86% of them seen just once; the ten biggest clones take up about 1.3%. The material was CD4+ or CD8+ T cells sorted from blood, obtained in a trial of the OX40 agonist ivuxolimab. These receptor sequences come from an adult with an advanced solid tumor such as melanoma, head and neck, liver or kidney cancer.

J is TRBJ1-4 and V is TRBV6-1, with a tentative D call TRBD1 (5 bases). CDR1 and CDR2 from the germline V gene are MNHNS and SASEGT. The CDR3 runs 17 residues. The V end was cut by 2 bases, the J end by 2 bases, with 15 bases between. The CDR3 DNA reads TGTGCCAGCAGTGAACAGGGATTCTATTCGACTAATGAAAAACTGTTTTTT. Amino acids: CASSEQGFYSTNEKLFF.

The chain employs TRBV5-1 and TRBJ2-1, with 12 positions matching TRBD2. The CDR3 sequence is 19 residues long. J was trimmed by 0 bases and V by 2 bases; bases with no gene match: 9. Germline assignment: CDR1 SGHRS and CDR2 YFSETQ. The CDR3 DNA is TGCGCCAGCAGCTTTATCCTAGCGGGAGGGTTATTCTCCTACAATGAGCAGTTCTTC. Translation: CASSFILAGGLFSYNEQFF.

This chain uses TRBV18 with TRBJ2-7; 7 positions match TRBD2. The length of the CDR3 is 16 residues. Per germline, CDR1 KGHSH and CDR2 LQKENI. With 4 bases clipped from V and 0 bases from J, the junction kept 9 bases outside the gene matches. CDR3 residues: CASSQVRTSLSYEQYF. The CDR3 bases are TGTGCCAGCTCACAGGTACGGACTAGTCTCTCCTACGAGCAGTACTTC.

The chain employs TRBV19 and TRBJ2-1; D tentatively fits TRBD1 or TRBD2 (6 bases each). V was cut by 2 bases and J by 5 bases, with 16 bases left in between. The CDR3 has 16 residues. Germline V gene lookup returns CDR1 LNHDA and CDR2 SQIVND (reference sequence). Written as DNA, the CDR3 is TGTGCCAGTAGTATATTAGGGGGGTCGGGTGACAATGAGCAGTTCTTC. Protein: CASSILGGSGDNEQFF.

The genes are TRBV7-2 and TRBJ1-2; no clear D gene. With 1 base removed from V and 6 bases from J, the gap between germline ends came to 9 bases. Per germline, CDR1 SGHTA and CDR2 FQGNSA. The CDR3 sequence is 13 residues long. The CDR3 is CASSLGTGNGYTF. The CDR3 bases are TGTGCCAGCAGCTTAGGGACGGGTAATGGCTACACCTTC.

This rearrangement joins TRBV14 to TRBJ2-7; tentative D call: TRBD1 (5 bases). Looked up from germline, CDR1 is SGHDN and CDR2 is FVKESK. This CDR3 has 14 residues. Trimming took 3 bases from V and 6 from J, leaving 15 bases between them. CDR3 coding DNA: TGTGCCAGCAGCCAGGGATCCAGGGTCGGCGAGCAGTACTTC. This sequence encodes CASSQGSRVGEQYF.

The J gene is TRBJ2-7, the V gene TRBV7-2; no reliable D call. V lost 1 base and J 3 bases, leaving 7 bases between the germline ends. This CDR3 is built from 13 residues. Germline lookup yields CDR1 SGHTA and CDR2 FQGNSA. The CDR3 reads CASSLVSYYEQYF. The CDR3 region has the DNA TGTGCCAGCAGCTTAGTAAGCTACTACGAGCAGTACTTC.

This clone was counted a few times. The chain uses TRBV6-5 and TRBJ2-2; tentative D call: TRBD2 (5 bases). V was clipped by 0 bases and J by 10 bases, with 9 bases between them. Germline loops: CDR1 MNHEY, CDR2 SVGAGI. There are 13 residues in the CDR3. This chain's CDR3 is CASSYSVGKELFF. In DNA, the CDR3 is TGTGCCAGCAGTTACTCCGTCGGGAAGGAGCTGTTTTTT.

The chain is built from TRBV14 and TRBJ2-7, with D tentatively TRBD2 (6 bases). The CDR3 totals 13 residues. Trimming pared 3 bases from V and 6 bases from J, leaving 12 bases between. The germline V gene has CDR1 SGHDN and CDR2 FVKESK. CDR3 residues: CASSQQGGGEQYF. CDR3 bases: TGTGCCAGCAGCCAGCAGGGAGGAGGCGAGCAGTACTTC.

The chain has TRBV2 and TRBJ2-3, with D possibly matching TRBD2 (6 bases). This CDR3 has 15 amino acids. V was pared by 5 bases and J by 3 bases, with 15 bases between. CDR1 and CDR2 from the germline V gene are SNHLY and FYNNEI. The DNA for the CDR3 is TGTGCCAGCAGTTCAACCGGGACTCAGACAGATACGCAGTATTTT. Its protein product is CASSSTGTQTDTQYF.

The rearrangement links TRBV7-2 to TRBJ1-2, with D maybe TRBD1 (5 bases). CDR1 is SGHTA, CDR2 FQGNSA, per germline. The V and J ends lost 2 bases and 4 bases respectively, with 8 bases between them. This CDR3 is 13 amino acids long. CDR3 nucleotides: TGTGCCAGCAGCTTAAGACAGCTCTATGGCTACACCTTC. This translates into CASSLRQLYGYTF.

V usage is TRBV29-1 and J usage is TRBJ2-2, with D uncertain. The V gene's germline CDR1 is SQVTM and CDR2 ANQGSEA. There are 12 residues in the CDR3. V lost 7 bases and J lost 6, with 12 bases in between. DNA of the CDR3: TGCAGCGCCTCGACTTGGGCCGGGGAGCTGTTTTTT. It specifies CSASTWAGELFF.

The chain joins TRBV18 to TRBJ2-5, with D uncertain. The CDR3 is 12 residues long. Germline V gene lookup returns CDR1 KGHSH and CDR2 LQKENI. V dropped 1 base and J dropped 4 bases, with 4 bases sitting between them. The CDR3 loop reads CASSPLPETQYF. The CDR3 DNA is TGTGCCAGCTCACCACTCCCAGAGACCCAGTACTTC.

CDR3 in amino acids: CASSLASGSIQETQYF. The DNA for the CDR3 is TGTGCCAGCAGTTTAGCTAGCGGGAGTATCCAAGAGACCCAGTACTTC. V usage is TRBV28 and J usage is TRBJ2-5, with 10 bases fitting TRBD2. CDR1 is MDHEN and CDR2 is SYDVKM in the germline V gene. The J segment lost 1 base and the V segment lost 2 bases, leaving 4 bases of the junction unmatched. CDR3 length: 16 amino acids.

V is TRBV11-2 and J is TRBJ2-1; 10 bases map to TRBD1. The CDR3 extends over 15 amino acids. V lost 2 bases to trimming and J lost 5 bases; unmatched junction nucleotides: 3. Germline-derived CDR1 and CDR2 are SGHAT and FQNNGV. The CDR3 loop reads CASSLRGTGDNEQFF. In nucleotides, the CDR3 is TGTGCCAGCAGCTTACGCGGGACAGGGGACAATGAGCAGTTCTTC.